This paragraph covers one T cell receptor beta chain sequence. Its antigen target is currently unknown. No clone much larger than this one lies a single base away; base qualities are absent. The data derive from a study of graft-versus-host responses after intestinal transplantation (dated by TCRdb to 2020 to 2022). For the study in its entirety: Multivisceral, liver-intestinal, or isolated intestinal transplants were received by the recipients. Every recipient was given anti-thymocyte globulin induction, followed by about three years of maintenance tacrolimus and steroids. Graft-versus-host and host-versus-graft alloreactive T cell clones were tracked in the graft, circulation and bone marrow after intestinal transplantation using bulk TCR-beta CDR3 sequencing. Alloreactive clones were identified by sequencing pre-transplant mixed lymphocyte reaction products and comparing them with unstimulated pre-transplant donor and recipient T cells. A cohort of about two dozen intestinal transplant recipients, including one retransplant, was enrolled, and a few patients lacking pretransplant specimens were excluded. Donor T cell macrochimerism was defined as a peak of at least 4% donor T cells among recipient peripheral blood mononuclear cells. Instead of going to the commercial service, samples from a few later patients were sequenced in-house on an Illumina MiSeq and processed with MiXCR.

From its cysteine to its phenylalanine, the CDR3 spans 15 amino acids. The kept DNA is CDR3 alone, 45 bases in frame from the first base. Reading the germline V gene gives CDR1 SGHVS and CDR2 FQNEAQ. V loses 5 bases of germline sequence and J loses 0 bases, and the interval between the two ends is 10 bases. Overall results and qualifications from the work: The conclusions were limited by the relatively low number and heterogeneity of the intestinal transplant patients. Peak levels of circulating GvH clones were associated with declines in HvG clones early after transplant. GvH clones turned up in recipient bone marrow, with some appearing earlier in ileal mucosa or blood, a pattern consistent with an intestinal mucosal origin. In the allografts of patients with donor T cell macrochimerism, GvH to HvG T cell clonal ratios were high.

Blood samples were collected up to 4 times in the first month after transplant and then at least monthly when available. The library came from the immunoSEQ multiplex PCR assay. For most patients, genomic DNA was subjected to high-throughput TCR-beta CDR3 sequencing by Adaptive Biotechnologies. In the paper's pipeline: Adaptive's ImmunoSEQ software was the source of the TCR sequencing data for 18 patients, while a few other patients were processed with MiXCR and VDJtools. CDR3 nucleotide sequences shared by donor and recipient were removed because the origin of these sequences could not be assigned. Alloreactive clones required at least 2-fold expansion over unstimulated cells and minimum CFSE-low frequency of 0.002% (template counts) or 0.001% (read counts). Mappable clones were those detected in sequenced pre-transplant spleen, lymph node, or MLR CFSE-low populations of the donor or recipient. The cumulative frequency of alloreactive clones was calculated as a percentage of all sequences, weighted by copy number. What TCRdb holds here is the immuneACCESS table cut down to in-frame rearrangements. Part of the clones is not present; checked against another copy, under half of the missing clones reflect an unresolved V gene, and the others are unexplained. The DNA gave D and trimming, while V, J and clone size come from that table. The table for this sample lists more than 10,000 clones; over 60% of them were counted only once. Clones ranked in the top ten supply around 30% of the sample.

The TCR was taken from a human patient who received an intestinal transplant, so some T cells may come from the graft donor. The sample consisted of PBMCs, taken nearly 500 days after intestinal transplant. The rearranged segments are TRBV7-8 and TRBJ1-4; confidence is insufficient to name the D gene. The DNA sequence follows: TGTGCCAGCAGCCCCTACCAGACAACTAATGAAAAACTGTTTTTT. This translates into CASSPYQTTNEKLFF.